Detailed here is one TCR beta chain. Used for diagnoses were clinical symptoms, serum thyroxine and TRAb, thyroid ultrasound and orbital computed tomography. There were TCR beta CDR3 regions amplified from RNA transcripts. When the TCR CDR3 underwent first-round RT-PCR, the HTBI primer set was used. TCRdb reprocessed the multiplex PCR reads via MiXCR and lists one record per CDR3 protein. The data hold about 640,000 distinct CDR3 sequences, with 45% observed a single time. The source of the sample is a study of T cells in Graves' hyperthyroidism and ophthalmopathy. The CDR3 runs 13 residues. Germline CDR1 and CDR2: SQVTM and ANQGSEA. Trimming shortened V by 3 bases and J by 1 base, and 9 bases separated the two germline ends.

Sequencing was carried out using peripheral blood or thyroid tissue (not recorded which). V gene TRBV29-1 combines with J gene TRBJ1-1, with D possibly TRBD1 on 6 matching bases. The receptor was isolated from an adult man with Graves' disease, either hyperthyroidism or ophthalmopathy (not recorded which). The CDR3 is CSVERTANTEAFF. As DNA, the CDR3 is TGCAGCGTTGAGAGGACAGCGAACACTGAAGCTTTCTTT.